This paragraph reports one T cell receptor (beta chain). These data come from a study of T cell repertoires in cytomegalovirus infection. Germline CDR1 and CDR2: LNHDA and SQIVND (reference sequence). After removal of 4 bases from V and 3 bases from J, the junction contained 2 bases not matched to a gene. This CDR3 has 14 amino acids. TCRdb passed the reads through MiXCR, listing each CDR3 protein once. The sample includes 150,000 to 200,000 distinct CDR3 sequences, roughly 27% of them seen just once. The chain recombines TRBV19 with TRBJ2-1, with 8 bases identical to TRBD2. The specimen was PBMCs. The receptor's source is a human donor in good health (CMV status not recorded). Some clones in this sample may be carry-over from other donors' samples. The chain's CDR3 is CASSSGGLYNEQFF. The CDR3 DNA is TGTGCCAGTAGTAGCGGGGGGCTCTACAATGAGCAGTTCTTC.